This T cell receptor (beta chain) was sequenced during a study of TIL therapy for anti-PD-1-resistant metastatic lung cancer. Across the whole study: Tumor harvest preceded PD-1/PD-L1 blockade, followed by nivolumab treatment. By whole-exome sequencing, median non-synonymous tumor mutation burden was around 1.5 mutations per megabase.

The study's findings and limits: Infused TIL clonotypes partially replaced the baseline blood repertoire, then decayed over months. This highly selected cohort may not generalize to typical lung cancer patients.

With respect to this clone: Its antigen remains unidentified.

The time point: pre-treatment sample, taken before nivolumab and TIL therapy. The CDR3 contains 11 residues. The V and J ends lost 8 bases and 7 bases respectively, with 11 bases between them. Germline V lookup: CDR1 SNHLY, CDR2 FYNNEI. Sequencing used immunoSEQ v3. The protocol was immunoSEQ multiplex PCR, while the TCRdb copy is restricted to in-frame clones and leaves out a portion. The sample holds more than 55,000 clones, 69% seen once. The receptor's source is a person aged 25 to 85 with non-small cell lung cancer. Sequencing used blood, obtained at baseline. This sequence joins TRBV2 and TRBJ1-1; D call uncertain. The DNA of the CDR3 is TGTGCCAGCGGGAGGGAGGGTGAAGCTTTCTTT. Protein sequence: CASGREGEAFF.